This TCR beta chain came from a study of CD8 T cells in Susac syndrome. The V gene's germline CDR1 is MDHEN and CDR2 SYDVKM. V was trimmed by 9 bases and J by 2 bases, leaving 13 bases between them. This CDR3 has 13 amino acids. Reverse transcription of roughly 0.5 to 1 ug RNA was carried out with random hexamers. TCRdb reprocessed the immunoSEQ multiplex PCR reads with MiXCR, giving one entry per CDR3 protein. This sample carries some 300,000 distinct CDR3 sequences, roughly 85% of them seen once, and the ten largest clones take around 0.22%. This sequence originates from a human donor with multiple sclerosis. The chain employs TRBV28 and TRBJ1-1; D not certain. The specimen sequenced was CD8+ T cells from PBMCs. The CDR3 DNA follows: TGTGCCAGTTTTATCTCAGACAACACTGAAGCTTTCTTT. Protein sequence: CASFISDNTEAFF. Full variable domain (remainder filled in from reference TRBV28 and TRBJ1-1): DVKVTQSSRYLVKRTGEKVFLECVQDMDHENMFWYRQDPGLGLRLIYFSYDVKMKEKGDIPEGYSVSREKKERFSLILESASTNQTSMYLCASFISDNTEAFFGQGTRLTVV.